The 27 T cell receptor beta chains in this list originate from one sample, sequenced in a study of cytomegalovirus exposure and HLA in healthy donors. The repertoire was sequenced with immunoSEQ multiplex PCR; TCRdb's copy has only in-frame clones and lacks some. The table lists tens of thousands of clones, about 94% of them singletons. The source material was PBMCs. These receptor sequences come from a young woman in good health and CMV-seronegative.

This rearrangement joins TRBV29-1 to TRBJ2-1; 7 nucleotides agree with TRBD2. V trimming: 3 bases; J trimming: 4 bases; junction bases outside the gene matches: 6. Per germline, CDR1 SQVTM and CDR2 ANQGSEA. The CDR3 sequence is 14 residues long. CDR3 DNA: TGCAGCGTTGATGGTCTAGCGGATTACAATGAGCAGTTCTTC. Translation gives CSVDGLADYNEQFF.

The DNA of the CDR3 is TGTGCCATCAGTGATTCGGGGGTAGGAAACACCATATATTTT. Translating it yields CAISDSGVGNTIYF. The rearrangement links TRBV10-3 to TRBJ1-3; perhaps TRBD1 as D (5 bases). Germline V CDR1 and CDR2: ENHRY, SYGVKD. The CDR3 spans 14 residues. V lost 3 bases and J lost 4, with 10 bases in between.

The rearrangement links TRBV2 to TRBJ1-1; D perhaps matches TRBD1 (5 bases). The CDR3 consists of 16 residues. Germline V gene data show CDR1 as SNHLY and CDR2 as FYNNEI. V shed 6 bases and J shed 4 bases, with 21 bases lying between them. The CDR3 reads CASRDQLTMGGTEAFF. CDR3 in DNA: TGTGCCAGCAGGGATCAGCTGACCATGGGGGGCACTGAAGCTTTCTTT.

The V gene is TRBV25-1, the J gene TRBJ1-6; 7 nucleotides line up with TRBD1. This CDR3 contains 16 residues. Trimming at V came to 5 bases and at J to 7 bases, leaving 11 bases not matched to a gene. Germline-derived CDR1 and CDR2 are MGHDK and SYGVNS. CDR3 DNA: TGTGCCAGCAGTCAGGCGACAGGGTCTTCAAATTCACCCCTCCACTTT. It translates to CASSQATGSSNSPLHF.

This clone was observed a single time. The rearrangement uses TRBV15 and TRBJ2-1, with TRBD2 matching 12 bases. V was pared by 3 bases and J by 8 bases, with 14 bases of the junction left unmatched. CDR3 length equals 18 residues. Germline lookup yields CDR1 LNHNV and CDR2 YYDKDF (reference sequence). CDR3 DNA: TGTGCCACCAGCAGTCTAGCGGGGGGGCCTAATTTCGGTGATGAGCAGTTCTTC. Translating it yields CATSSLAGGPNFGDEQFF.

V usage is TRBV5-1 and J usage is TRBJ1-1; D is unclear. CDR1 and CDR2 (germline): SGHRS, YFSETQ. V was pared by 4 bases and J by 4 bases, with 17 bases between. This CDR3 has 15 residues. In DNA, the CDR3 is TGCGCCAGCAGCCAGACGAGCCTAGGAGGCACTGAAGCTTTCTTT. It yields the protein CASSQTSLGGTEAFF.

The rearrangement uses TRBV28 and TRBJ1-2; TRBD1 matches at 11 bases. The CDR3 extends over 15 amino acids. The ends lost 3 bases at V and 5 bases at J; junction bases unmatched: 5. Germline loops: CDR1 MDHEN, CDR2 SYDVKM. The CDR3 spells CASSFSGQGAYGYTF. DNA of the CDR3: TGTGCCAGCAGTTTTTCCGGACAGGGGGCGTATGGCTACACCTTC.

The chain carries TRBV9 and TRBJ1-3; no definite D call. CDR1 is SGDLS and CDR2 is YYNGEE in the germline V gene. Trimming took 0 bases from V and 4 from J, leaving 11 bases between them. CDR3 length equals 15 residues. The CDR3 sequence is CASSVDPRAGNTIYF. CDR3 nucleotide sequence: TGTGCCAGCAGCGTAGACCCCCGAGCAGGAAACACCATATATTTT.

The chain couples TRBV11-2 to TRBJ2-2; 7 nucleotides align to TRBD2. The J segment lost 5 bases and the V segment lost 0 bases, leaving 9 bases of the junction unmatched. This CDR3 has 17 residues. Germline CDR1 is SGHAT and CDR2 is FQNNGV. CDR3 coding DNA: TGTGCCAGCAGCTTAGATTGGAGACTAGCAGCGACCGGGGAGCTGTTTTTT. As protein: CASSLDWRLAATGELFF.

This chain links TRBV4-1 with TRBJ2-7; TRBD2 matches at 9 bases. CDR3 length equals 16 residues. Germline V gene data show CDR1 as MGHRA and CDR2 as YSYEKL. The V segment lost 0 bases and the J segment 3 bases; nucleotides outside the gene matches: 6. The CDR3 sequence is CASSQEISGRSYEQYF. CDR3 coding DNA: TGCGCCAGCAGCCAAGAGATTAGCGGGAGAAGCTACGAGCAGTACTTC.

CDR3 protein: CASSLRGGYSYEQYF. CDR3 nucleotides: TGTGCCAGCAGCCTAAGGGGAGGGTATTCCTACGAGCAGTACTTC. The chain is built from TRBV7-2 and TRBJ2-7; 7 positions match TRBD2. V lost 5 bases to trimming and J lost 1 base; unmatched junction nucleotides: 8. Germline loops: CDR1 SGHTA, CDR2 FQGNSA. CDR3 length: 15 residues.

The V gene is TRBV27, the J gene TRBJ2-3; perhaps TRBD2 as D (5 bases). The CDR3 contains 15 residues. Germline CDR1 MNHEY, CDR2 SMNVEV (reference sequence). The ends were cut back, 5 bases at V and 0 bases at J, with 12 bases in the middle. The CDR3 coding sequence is TGTGCCAGCAGTGGACTCCGAACTAGCACAGATACGCAGTATTTT. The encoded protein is CASSGLRTSTDTQYF.

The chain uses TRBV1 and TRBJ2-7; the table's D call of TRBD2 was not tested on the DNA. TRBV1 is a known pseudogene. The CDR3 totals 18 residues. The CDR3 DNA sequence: TGCACCAGCAGGCCCCGTCGCCGACTAGTGTGTATATTGTACGAGCAGTACTTC. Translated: CTSRPRRRLVCILYEQYF.

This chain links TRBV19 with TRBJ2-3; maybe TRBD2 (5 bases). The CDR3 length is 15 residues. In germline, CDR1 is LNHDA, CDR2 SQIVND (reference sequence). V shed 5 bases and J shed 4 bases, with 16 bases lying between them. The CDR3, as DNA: TGTGCCAGTAGTCCCCCTAGGGAGACTGCAGATACGCAGTATTTT. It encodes CASSPPRETADTQYF.

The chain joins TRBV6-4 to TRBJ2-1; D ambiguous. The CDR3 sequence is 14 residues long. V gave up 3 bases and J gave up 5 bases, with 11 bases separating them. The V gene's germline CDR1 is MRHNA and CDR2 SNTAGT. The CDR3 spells CASSDGQIHNEQFF. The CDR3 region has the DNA TGTGCCAGCAGTGATGGCCAGATTCACAATGAGCAGTTCTTC.

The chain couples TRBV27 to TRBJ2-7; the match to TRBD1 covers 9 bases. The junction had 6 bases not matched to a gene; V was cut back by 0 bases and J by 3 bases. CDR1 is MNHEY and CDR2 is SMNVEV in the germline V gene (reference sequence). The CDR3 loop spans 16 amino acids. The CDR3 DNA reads TGTGCCAGCAGTTTATCGATGGGGACAGGGATCTACGAGCAGTACTTC. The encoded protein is CASSLSMGTGIYEQYF.

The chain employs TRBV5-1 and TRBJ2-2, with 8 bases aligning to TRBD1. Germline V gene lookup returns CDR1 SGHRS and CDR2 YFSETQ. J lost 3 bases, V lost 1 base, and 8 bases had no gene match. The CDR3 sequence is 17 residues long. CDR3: CASSLWSQGVYTGELFF. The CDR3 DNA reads TGCGCCAGCAGCTTGTGGTCACAGGGGGTATACACCGGGGAGCTGTTTTTT.

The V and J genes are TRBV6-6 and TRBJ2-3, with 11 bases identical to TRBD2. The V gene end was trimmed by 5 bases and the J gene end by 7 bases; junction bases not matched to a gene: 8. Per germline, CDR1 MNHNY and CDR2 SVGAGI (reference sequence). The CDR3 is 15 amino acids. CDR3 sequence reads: CASSGTSGGGNTQYF. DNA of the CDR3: TGTGCCAGCAGTGGAACTAGCGGGGGAGGAAATACGCAGTATTTT.

The CDR3 region has the DNA TGCGCCAGCAGCCGCACCCCTAGCGGGAGGACGGGGAATGAGCAGTTCTTC. Encoded protein: CASSRTPSGRTGNEQFF. The chain has TRBV4-1 and TRBJ2-1; 11 bases agree with TRBD2. Germline-derived CDR1 and CDR2 are MGHRA and YSYEKL. The CDR3 loop spans 17 amino acids. V lost 4 bases and J lost 7; bases outside the gene matches: 12.

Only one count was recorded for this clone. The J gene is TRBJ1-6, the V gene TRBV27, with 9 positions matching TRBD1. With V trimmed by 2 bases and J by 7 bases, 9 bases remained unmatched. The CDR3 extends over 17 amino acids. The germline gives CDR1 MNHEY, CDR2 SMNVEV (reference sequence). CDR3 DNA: TGTGCCAGCAGTTTAACCTACAGGGGGCCTCGGAATTCACCCCTCCACTTT. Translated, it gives CASSLTYRGPRNSPLHF.

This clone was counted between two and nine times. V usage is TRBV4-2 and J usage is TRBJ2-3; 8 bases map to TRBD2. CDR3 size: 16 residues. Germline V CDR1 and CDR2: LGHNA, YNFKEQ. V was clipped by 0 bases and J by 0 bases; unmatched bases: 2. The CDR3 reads CASSQETSGSTDTQYF. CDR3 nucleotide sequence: TGTGCCAGCAGCCAAGAAACTAGCGGAAGCACAGATACGCAGTATTTT.

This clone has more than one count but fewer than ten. The CDR3 protein is CASSGALAGGRDDEQFF. For the CDR3, the DNA is TGTGCCAGCAGTGGAGCCTTAGCGGGAGGGAGAGACGATGAGCAGTTCTTC. The chain couples TRBV2 to TRBJ2-1; 11 nucleotides line up with TRBD2. This CDR3 region has 17 residues. Germline CDR1 is SNHLY and CDR2 is FYNNEI. Losses at the gene ends were 4 bases for V and 8 bases for J; bases not matched to a gene: 13. The full variable domain, with the rest looked up from reference TRBV2 and TRBJ2-1, is EPEVTQTPSHQVTQMGQEVILRCVPISNHLYFYWYRQILGQKVEFLVSFYNNEISEKSEIFDDQFSVERPDGSNFTLKIRSTKLEDSAMYFCASSGALAGGRDDEQFFGPGTRLTVL.

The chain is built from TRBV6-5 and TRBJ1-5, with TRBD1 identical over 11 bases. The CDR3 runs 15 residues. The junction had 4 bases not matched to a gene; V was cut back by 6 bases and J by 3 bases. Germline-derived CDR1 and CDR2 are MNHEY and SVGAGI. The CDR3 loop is CASSGQGAANQPQHF. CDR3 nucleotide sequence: TGTGCCAGCAGCGGACAGGGGGCGGCCAATCAGCCCCAGCATTTT.

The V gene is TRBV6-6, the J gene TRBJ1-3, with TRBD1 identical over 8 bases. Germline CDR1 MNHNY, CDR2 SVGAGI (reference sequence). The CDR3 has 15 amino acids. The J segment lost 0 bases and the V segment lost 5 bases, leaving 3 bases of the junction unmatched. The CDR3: CASSGGQGSGNTIYF. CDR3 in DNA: TGTGCCAGCAGTGGAGGACAGGGCTCTGGAAACACCATATATTTT.

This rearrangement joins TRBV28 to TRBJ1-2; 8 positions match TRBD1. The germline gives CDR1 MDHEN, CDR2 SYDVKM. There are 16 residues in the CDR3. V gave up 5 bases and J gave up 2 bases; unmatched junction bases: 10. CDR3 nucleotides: TGTGCCAGCAGTCCGGGACAGGCTGTAGGGAACTATGGCTACACCTTC. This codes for CASSPGQAVGNYGYTF.

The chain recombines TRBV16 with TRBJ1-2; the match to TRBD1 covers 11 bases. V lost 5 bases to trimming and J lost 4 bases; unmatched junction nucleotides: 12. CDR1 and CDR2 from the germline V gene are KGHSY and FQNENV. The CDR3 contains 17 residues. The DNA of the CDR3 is TGTGCCAGCAGCTACAGGACAGGGGGCGATGCTGGCTATGGCTACACCTTC. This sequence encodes CASSYRTGGDAGYGYTF.

CDR3 residues: CASSVTGWDTGELFF. The CDR3 nucleotides are TGTGCCAGCAGCGTAACAGGGTGGGACACCGGGGAGCTGTTTTTT. This chain uses TRBV9 with TRBJ2-2, with D maybe TRBD1 (6 bases). V was clipped by 1 base and J by 3 bases, with 10 bases between them. This CDR3 is 15 amino acids long. The V gene's germline CDR1 is SGDLS and CDR2 YYNGEE.